The rows below give T cell receptor beta chains drawn from one sample of a study of blood T cell repertoires in COVID-19. The assay was immunoSEQ multiplex PCR, and TCRdb's table has in-frame clones only and misses some. The sample shows a few hundred thousand clones, roughly nine tenths of them seen only once. Material: peripheral blood. The receptors derive from a woman in her thirties with COVID-19, enrolled during active disease. Each CDR3 is given without its conserved first and last residue. Clone size is shown for a subset of rows, as once, few, many or a class of expanded clone.

v_gene | abundance | CDR3aa
TRBV7-2 | NA | ASSLLTVDGYT
TRBV7-6 | NA | ASSLGQGARGDTQY
TRBV9 | once | ASSVEGGTNEKLF
TRBV6-5 | NA | ACDSLHGNYGYT
TRBV7-8 | NA | ASSRRTDVAF
TRBV6-2/TRBV6-3 | few | ASSHRGAEQF
TRBV6-6 | NA | ASSLFQGTGNGYT
TRBV4-2 | NA | ASSHPRQVLDEKLF
TRBV7-2 | NA | ASSRTGVQETQY
TRBV7-8 | NA | ASSFAGRQPQH
TRBV27 | NA | ASSLSGDRPHVSPLH
TRBV7-9 | NA | ASSPGQGATYNSPLH
TRBV7-8 | NA | ASSLGLRLAGEVAKNIQY
TRBV30 | once | AWSVRRGLGTEAF
TRBV6-2/TRBV6-3 | NA | ASSYFLGRDTGELF
TRBV2 | NA | ATGQRNTEAF
TRBV7-3 | NA | ASSPLPGSYGYT
TRBV9 | NA | ASSPGGRGAYNEQF
TRBV5-6 | few | ASRVSGVPSTDTQY
TRBV2 | NA | ASSEGRGDTEAF
TRBV2 | few | ASSTWEANYGYT
TRBV30 | once | AWSVQGTENYGYT
TRBV5-4 | NA | ASSLNFDTGELF
TRBV12-3/TRBV12-4 | NA | ASSFLARGEAF
TRBV6-1 | NA | ASSEARNYGYT
TRBV6-2/TRBV6-3 | NA | ASSFFSGTTDTQY
TRBV6-5 | NA | ASKTSGGRYNEQF
TRBV24-1 | NA | ATYPGLAGLNEQF
TRBV5-8 | NA | ASSDHIRRGVSYEQY
TRBV12-3/TRBV12-4 | once | ASSRRAGELF
TRBV19 | NA | ASSIDWTGGTDTQY
TRBV12-3/TRBV12-4 | NA | ASSPLGGETQY
TRBV28 | NA | ASSHWGRSGGKTKNIQY
TRBV7-2 | NA | ASSLGGYNSPLH
TRBV7-9 | NA | ASSLDPGGAKNIQY
TRBV5-1 | NA | ASSPRTGGASGANVLT
TRBV10-3 | NA | AISETTSGEDTQY
TRBV5-4 | NA | ASSKKRSGENEKLF
TRBV7-9 | few | ASSLVGTAAYEQY
TRBV4-3 | NA | ASSQGASTDTQY
TRBV29-1 | NA | SVWGQPGHNEQF
TRBV7-2 | NA | ASSLISGAEAF
TRBV15 | NA | ATGQGGTGELF
TRBV19 | many | ASSTWGQGSGYT
TRBV4-1 | NA | ASSQDADSSSYGQY